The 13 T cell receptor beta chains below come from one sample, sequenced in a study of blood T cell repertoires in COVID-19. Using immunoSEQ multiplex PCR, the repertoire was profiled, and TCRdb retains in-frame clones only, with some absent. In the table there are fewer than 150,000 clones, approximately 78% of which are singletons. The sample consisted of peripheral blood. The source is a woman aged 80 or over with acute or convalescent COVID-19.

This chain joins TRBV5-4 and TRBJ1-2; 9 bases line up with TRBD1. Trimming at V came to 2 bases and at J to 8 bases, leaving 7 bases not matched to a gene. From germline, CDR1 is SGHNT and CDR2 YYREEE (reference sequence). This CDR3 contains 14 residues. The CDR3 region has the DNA TGTGCCAGCAGCTTACCGACGGACAGGGGAGGCTACACCTTC. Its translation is CASSLPTDRGGYTF. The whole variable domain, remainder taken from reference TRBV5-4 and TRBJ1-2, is ETGVTQSPTHLIKTRGQQVTLRCSSQSGHNTVSWYQQALGQGPQFIFQYYREEENGRGNFPPRFSGLQFPNYSSELNVNALELDDSALYLCASSLPTDRGGYTFGSGTRLTVV.

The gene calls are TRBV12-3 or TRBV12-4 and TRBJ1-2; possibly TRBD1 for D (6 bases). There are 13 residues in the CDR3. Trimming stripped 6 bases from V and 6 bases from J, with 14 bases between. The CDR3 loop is CASRTGPRDGYTF. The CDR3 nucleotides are TGTGCCAGCAGGACAGGCCCTCGGGATGGCTACACCTTC.

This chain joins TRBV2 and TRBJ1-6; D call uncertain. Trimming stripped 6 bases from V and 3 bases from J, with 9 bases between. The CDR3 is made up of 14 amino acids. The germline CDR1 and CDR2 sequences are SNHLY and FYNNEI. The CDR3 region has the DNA TGTGCCAGCAGGGAGCAAAGCTATAATTCACCCCTCCACTTT. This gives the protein CASREQSYNSPLHF.

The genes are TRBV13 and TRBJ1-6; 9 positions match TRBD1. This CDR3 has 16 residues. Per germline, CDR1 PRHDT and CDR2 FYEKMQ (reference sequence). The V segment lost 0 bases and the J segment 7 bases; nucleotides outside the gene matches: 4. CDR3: CASSLGFGQGNSPLHF. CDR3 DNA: TGTGCCAGCAGCTTAGGATTTGGACAGGGGAATTCACCCCTCCACTTT.

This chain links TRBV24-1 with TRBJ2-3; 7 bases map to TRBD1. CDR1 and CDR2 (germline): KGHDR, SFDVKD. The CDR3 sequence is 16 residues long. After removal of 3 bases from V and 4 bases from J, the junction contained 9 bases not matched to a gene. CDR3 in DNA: TGTGCCACCAGTGATAAATGGGACAGACTTCCAGATACGCAGTATTTT. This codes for CATSDKWDRLPDTQYF.

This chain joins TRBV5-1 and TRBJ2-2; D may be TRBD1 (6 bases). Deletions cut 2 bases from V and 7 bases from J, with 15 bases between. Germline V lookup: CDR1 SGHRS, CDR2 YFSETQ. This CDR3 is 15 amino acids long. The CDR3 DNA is TGCGCCAGCAGCTTAGGGTCAGGGGTCGGCGGGGAGCTGTTTTTT. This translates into CASSLGSGVGGELFF.

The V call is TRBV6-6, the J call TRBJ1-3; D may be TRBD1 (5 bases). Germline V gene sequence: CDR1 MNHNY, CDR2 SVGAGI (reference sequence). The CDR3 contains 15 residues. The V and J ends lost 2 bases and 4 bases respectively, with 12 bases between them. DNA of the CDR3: TGTGCCAGCAGTTACGGGGGGGGAACCGGAAACACCATATATTTT. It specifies CASSYGGGTGNTIYF.

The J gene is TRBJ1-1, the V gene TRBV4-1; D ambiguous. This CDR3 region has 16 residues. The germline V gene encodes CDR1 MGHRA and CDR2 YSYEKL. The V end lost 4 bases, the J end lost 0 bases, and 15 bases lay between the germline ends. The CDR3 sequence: CASSPPWRGLNTEAFF. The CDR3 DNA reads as TGCGCCAGCAGCCCCCCGTGGCGGGGTTTGAACACTGAAGCTTTCTTT.

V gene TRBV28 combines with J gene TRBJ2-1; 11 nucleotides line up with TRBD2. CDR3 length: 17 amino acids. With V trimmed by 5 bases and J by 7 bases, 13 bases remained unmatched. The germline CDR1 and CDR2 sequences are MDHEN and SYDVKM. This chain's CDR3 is CASSPPLLAGVWNEQFF. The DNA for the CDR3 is TGTGCCAGCAGTCCACCACTACTAGCGGGAGTTTGGAATGAGCAGTTCTTC.

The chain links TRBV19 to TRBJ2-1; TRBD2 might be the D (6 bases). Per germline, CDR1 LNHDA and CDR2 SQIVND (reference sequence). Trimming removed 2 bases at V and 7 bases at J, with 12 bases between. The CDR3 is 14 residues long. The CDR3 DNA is TGTGCCAGTAGTATAATATCCGGGAGTAATGAGCAGTTCTTC. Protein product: CASSIISGSNEQFF.

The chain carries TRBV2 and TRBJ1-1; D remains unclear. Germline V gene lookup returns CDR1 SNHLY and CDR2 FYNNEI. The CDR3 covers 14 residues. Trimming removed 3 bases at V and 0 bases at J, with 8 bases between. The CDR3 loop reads CASSDEGLNTEAFF. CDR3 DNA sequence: TGTGCCAGCAGTGATGAGGGTCTGAACACTGAAGCTTTCTTT.

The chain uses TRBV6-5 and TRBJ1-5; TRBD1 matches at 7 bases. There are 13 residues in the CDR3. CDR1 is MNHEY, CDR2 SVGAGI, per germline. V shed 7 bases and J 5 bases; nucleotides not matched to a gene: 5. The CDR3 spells CASMGDSHQPQHF. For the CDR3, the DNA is TGTGCCAGCATGGGGGACAGCCATCAGCCCCAGCATTTT.

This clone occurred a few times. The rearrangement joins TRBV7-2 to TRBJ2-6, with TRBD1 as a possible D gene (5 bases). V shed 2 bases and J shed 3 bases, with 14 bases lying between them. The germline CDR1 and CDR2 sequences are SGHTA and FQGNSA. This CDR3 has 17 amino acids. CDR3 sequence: CASSLQVGQGGANVLTF. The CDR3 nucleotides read TGTGCCAGCAGCTTACAAGTGGGGCAAGGTGGGGCCAACGTCCTGACTTTC.